These T cell receptor beta chains were read from a single sample in a study of vaccination effects on CD4 cells after COVID-19. The assay was immunoSEQ multiplex PCR, and TCRdb's table has in-frame clones only and misses some. The data hold 50,000 to 65,000 clones, with 80% observed a single time. The antigens of these receptors remain unknown. The sequences come from CD4+ T cells from PBMCs cultured with HCoV-229E spike peptides, collected before COVID-19 vaccination. These receptors all stem from a human donor who received a COVID-19 vaccine. Each CDR3 is given with its conserved first and last residue. The order of the fields is clone size, V gene, D gene, J gene, CDR3 protein, CDR3 DNA. D genes are given only for firm matches. Not every row has a clone size; where given, it reads once, few, many or a size class.

NA	TRBV6-5	TRBD1	TRBJ1-2	CASRPDRGANYGYTF	TGTGCCAGCAGGCCCGACAGGGGAGCTAACTATGGCTACACCTTC
NA	TRBV14	TRBD1	TRBJ2-2	CASSQEVRTGYTGELFF	TGTGCCAGCAGCCAAGAAGTCAGGACAGGGTACACCGGGGAGCTGTTTTTT
NA	TRBV7-2	TRBD1	TRBJ1-2	CASSPGTGANYGYTF	TGTGCCAGCAGCCCGGGGACAGGGGCTAACTATGGCTACACCTTC
NA	TRBV6-5	NA	TRBJ1-2	CASRGLGSNYGYTF	TGTGCCAGCAGGGGGCTCGGAAGCAACTATGGCTACACCTTC
NA	TRBV18	TRBD1	TRBJ1-6	CASSPGTGGTPLHF	TGTGCCAGCTCACCAGGGACAGGGGGCACACCCCTCCACTTT
NA	TRBV4-1	TRBD1	TRBJ2-3	CASSLGQGIVDTQYF	TGCGCCAGCAGCCTGGGACAGGGGATCGTAGATACGCAGTATTTT
NA	TRBV15	NA	TRBJ1-5	CATSRDEGEQPQHF	TGTGCCACCAGCAGAGATGAGGGGGAACAGCCCCAGCATTTT
few	TRBV5-1	NA	TRBJ2-6	CASSLTGTSGANVLTF	TGCGCCAGCAGCCTGACAGGCACCTCTGGGGCCAACGTCCTGACTTTC
NA	TRBV7-2	NA	TRBJ1-5	CASSRRVSNQPQHF	TGTGCCAGCAGCAGGCGAGTCAGCAATCAGCCCCAGCATTTT
NA	TRBV6-6	NA	TRBJ2-1	CASSYGQSSYNEQFF	TGTGCCAGCAGTTACGGACAGTCCTCCTACAATGAGCAGTTCTTC
NA	TRBV19	TRBD1	TRBJ1-2	CASSIPGTGRGPGYTF	TGTGCCAGTAGTATCCCGGGGACAGGCCGGGGACCTGGCTACACCTTC
NA	TRBV16	NA	TRBJ1-1	CASSPPPAVEAFF	TGTGCCAGCAGCCCCCCCCCGGCGGTTGAAGCTTTCTTT
few	TRBV2	TRBD1	TRBJ1-5	CASSGQGGSNQPQHF	TGTGCCAGCAGTGGACAGGGGGGCAGCAATCAGCCCCAGCATTTT
NA	TRBV9	TRBD2	TRBJ2-2	CASDSGDGTGELFF	TGTGCCAGTGATAGCGGGGACGGCACCGGGGAGCTGTTTTTT
NA	TRBV3-1/TRBV3-2	NA	TRBJ1-1	CASSPEAMNTEAFF	TGTGCCAGCAGCCCCGAGGCTATGAACACTGAAGCTTTCTTT
NA	TRBV4-3	NA	TRBJ2-1	CASSQEVGYNEQFF	TGCGCCAGCAGCCAAGAGGTAGGGTACAATGAGCAGTTCTTC
NA	TRBV6-6	TRBD1	TRBJ2-1	CASSQTGTGGNEQFF	TGTGCCAGCAGCCAAACCGGGACAGGGGGAAATGAGCAGTTCTTC
NA	TRBV4-3	NA	TRBJ1-5	CASSQAPVSNQPQHF	TGCGCCAGCAGCCAAGCACCAGTCAGCAATCAGCCCCAGCATTTT
NA	TRBV7-2	TRBD1	TRBJ1-5	CASSLELQGINQPQHF	TGTGCCAGCAGCTTAGAGCTACAGGGGATAAATCAGCCCCAGCATTTT